These T cell receptor beta chains were read from a single sample in a study of blood T cell repertoires in COVID-19. Sequencing used immunoSEQ multiplex PCR; TCRdb keeps in-frame clones, though not all of them. The table has approximately 140,000 clones, around 80% seen once. The specimen sequenced was PBMCs or T cells enriched from blood (not recorded which). These receptors were collected from a middle-aged man with acute COVID-19. CDR3s include the opening cysteine and the closing phenylalanine or tryptophan. A D gene is named only where the DNA matches it firmly. Some rows have no size entry. The others give once, few or many, or a class for an expanded clone.

CDR3 length: 15
clone size: .
V gene: TRBV6-5
J gene: TRBJ1-5
D gene: .
CDR3 protein: CASSYSGQGGQPQHF
CDR3 DNA: TGTGCCAGCAGTTACTCGGGGCAGGGCGGCCAGCCCCAGCATTTT

CDR3 length: 18
clone size: .
V gene: TRBV19
J gene: TRBJ1-1
D gene: TRBD1
CDR3 protein: CASSIRTGTGLYRTEAFF
CDR3 DNA: TGTGCCAGTAGTATAAGGACCGGGACAGGGCTCTATCGGACTGAAGCTTTCTTT

CDR3 length: 12
clone size: .
V gene: TRBV28
J gene: TRBJ1-5
D gene: .
CDR3 protein: CASSLLDQPQHF
CDR3 DNA: TGTGCCAGCAGTTTGTTAGATCAGCCCCAGCATTTT

CDR3 length: 16
clone size: .
V gene: TRBV11-3
J gene: TRBJ1-2
D gene: .
CDR3 protein: CASSLAPGGANYGYTF
CDR3 DNA: TGTGCCAGCAGCTTAGCCCCGGGGGGAGCTAACTATGGCTACACCTTC

CDR3 length: 15
clone size: .
V gene: TRBV6-4
J gene: TRBJ2-3
D gene: TRBD2
CDR3 protein: CASSDSSGGSDTQYF
CDR3 DNA: TGTGCCAGCAGTGACTCTAGCGGGGGTTCAGATACGCAGTATTTT

CDR3 length: 16
clone size: .
V gene: TRBV19
J gene: TRBJ1-6
D gene: .
CDR3 protein: CASSIRRGPDNSPLHF
CDR3 DNA: TGTGCCAGTAGTATCCGCAGGGGACCCGATAATTCACCCCTCCACTTT

CDR3 length: 15
clone size: .
V gene: TRBV7-2
J gene: TRBJ2-7
D gene: TRBD2
CDR3 protein: CASSFPQAGGDEQYF
CDR3 DNA: TGTGCCAGCAGCTTCCCCCAAGCGGGGGGCGACGAGCAGTACTTC

CDR3 length: 17
clone size: .
V gene: TRBV10-2
J gene: TRBJ1-5
D gene: TRBD1
CDR3 protein: CASSPIQGAAGDQPQHF
CDR3 DNA: TGCGCCAGCAGTCCTATACAGGGGGCTGCGGGGGATCAGCCCCAGCATTTT

CDR3 length: 15
clone size: .
V gene: TRBV5-6
J gene: TRBJ2-3
D gene: .
CDR3 protein: CASSPWVVSRDTQYF
CDR3 DNA: TGTGCCAGCAGCCCGTGGGTGGTGTCTAGGGATACGCAGTATTTT

CDR3 length: 15
clone size: .
V gene: TRBV28
J gene: TRBJ1-1
D gene: .
CDR3 protein: CASRQPGTGNTEAFF
CDR3 DNA: TGTGCCAGCAGACAACCAGGGACTGGAAACACTGAAGCTTTCTTT

CDR3 length: 15
clone size: .
V gene: TRBV2
J gene: TRBJ1-4
D gene: TRBD1
CDR3 protein: CATTDRGLRDEKLFF
CDR3 DNA: TGTGCCACCACGGACAGGGGGCTAAGGGATGAAAAACTGTTTTTT

CDR3 length: 15
clone size: once
V gene: TRBV3-1/TRBV3-2
J gene: TRBJ2-7
D gene: TRBD2
CDR3 protein: CASSDSGRTTYEQYF
CDR3 DNA: TGTGCCAGCAGCGATAGCGGGAGGACTACCTACGAGCAGTACTTC

CDR3 length: 13
clone size: .
V gene: TRBV3-1/TRBV3-2
J gene: TRBJ2-7
D gene: TRBD1
CDR3 protein: CASSQSDRGEQYF
CDR3 DNA: TGTGCCAGCAGCCAATCCGACAGGGGAGAGCAGTACTTC

CDR3 length: 13
clone size: .
V gene: TRBV2
J gene: TRBJ2-2
D gene: .
CDR3 protein: CASSFQGSGELFF
CDR3 DNA: TGTGCCAGCAGTTTTCAGGGGTCCGGGGAGCTGTTTTTT

CDR3 length: 18
clone size: .
V gene: TRBV19
J gene: TRBJ2-2
D gene: .
CDR3 protein: CASITKTNRVPNTGELFF
CDR3 DNA: TGTGCCAGTATCACGAAAACAAACAGGGTACCGAACACCGGGGAGCTGTTTTTT

CDR3 length: 14
clone size: .
V gene: TRBV6-5
J gene: TRBJ1-5
D gene: TRBD1
CDR3 protein: CASITGASNQPQHF
CDR3 DNA: TGTGCCAGTATAACAGGGGCTAGCAATCAGCCCCAGCATTTT